A single TCR beta chain is shown here with its context. Antigen specificity is unknown. CDR3 size: 19 residues. A second PCR, run for roughly 7 to 11 cycles, used a sample-barcoded 5' primer plus a J-beta primer mix. Each of the cDNA molecules was tagged by a template-switch adaptor with 12 random nucleotides. MiXCR, run by TCRdb on the 5' RACE reads, gives a single entry per CDR3 protein. Of 550,000 to 700,000 distinct CDR3 sequences in the sample, roughly 28% were seen once. Total RNA was isolated from each sample in quantities of at least 5.5 micrograms. This sample was taken from a study of blood T cells in healthy people across ages. Findings and caveats of the study: Higher diversity and more naive CD4+ cells were features of long-lived donors, compared to aged donors. Observed TCR beta diversity per million T cells went down as age went up. This fall followed a roughly linear course with age.

This sequence originates from a woman in her 70s in good health. The material sequenced was blood. The chain combines TRBV21-1 with TRBJ1-2; whether TRBD1, the table's D call, matches the DNA was not checked. TRBV21-1 is shown as a pseudogene. The CDR3 loop reads CASSKKRGRRDNVICGYTF. The DNA for the CDR3 is TGTGCCAGCAGCAAAAAGAGGGGGAGGCGGGACAATGTTATCTGTGGCTACACCTTC.